This T cell receptor (beta chain) was recovered during a study of shared clonotypes between healthy human individuals. The CDR3 is 14 residues long. The V gene's germline CDR1 is LNHDA and CDR2 SQIVND (reference sequence). Deletions cut 3 bases from V and 0 bases from J, with 8 bases between. The donors, all of them Caucasian adults, lived in Nashville, Tennessee. A remark on this clone: The antigen remains undetermined.

The assay was immunoSEQ multiplex PCR, and TCRdb's table has in-frame clones only and misses some. The sample shows some 2.4 million clones, roughly 93% of them seen only once. Study-level results: Only blood was sampled, and tissue TCR repertoires likely differ from blood ones. Clonotypes not shared had lower generation probabilities than those common to all four donors.

This rearrangement joins TRBV19 to TRBJ2-5, with D maybe TRBD1 (5 bases). This clonotype was sampled from a man between 18 and 29 years old in good health. Some clones in this sample may be carry-over from other donors' samples. Sequencing was done on a sample of naive CD4+ T cells from PBMCs. This sample's subset: CD45RA+ positively selected. The chain's CDR3 is CASSMLQDQETQYF. CDR3 bases: TGTGCCAGTAGTATGTTACAGGACCAAGAGACCCAGTACTTC.